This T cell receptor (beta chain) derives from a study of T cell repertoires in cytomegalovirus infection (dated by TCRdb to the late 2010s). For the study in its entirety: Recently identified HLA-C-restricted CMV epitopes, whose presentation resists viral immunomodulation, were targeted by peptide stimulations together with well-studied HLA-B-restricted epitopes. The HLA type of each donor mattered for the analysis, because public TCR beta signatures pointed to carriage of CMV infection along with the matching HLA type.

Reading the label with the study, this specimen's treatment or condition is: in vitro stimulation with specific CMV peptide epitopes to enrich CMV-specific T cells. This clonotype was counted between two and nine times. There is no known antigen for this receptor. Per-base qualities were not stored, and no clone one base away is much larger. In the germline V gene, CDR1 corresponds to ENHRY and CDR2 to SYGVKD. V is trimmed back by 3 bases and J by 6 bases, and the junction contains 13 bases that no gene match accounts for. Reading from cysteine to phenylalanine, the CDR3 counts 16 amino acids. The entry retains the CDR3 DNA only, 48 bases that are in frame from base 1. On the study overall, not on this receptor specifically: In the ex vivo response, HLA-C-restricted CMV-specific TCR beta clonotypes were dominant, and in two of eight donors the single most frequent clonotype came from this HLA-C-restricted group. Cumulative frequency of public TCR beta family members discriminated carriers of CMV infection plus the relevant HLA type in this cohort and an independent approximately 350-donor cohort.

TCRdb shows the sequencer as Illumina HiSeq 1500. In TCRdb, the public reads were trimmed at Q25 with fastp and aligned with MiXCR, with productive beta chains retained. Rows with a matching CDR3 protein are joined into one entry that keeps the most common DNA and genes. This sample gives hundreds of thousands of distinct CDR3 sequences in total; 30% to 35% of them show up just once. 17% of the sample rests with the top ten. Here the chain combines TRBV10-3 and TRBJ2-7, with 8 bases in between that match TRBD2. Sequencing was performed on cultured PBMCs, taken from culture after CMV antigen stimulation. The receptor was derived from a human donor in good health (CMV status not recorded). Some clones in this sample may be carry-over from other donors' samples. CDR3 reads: CAISEEGAGVLGEQYF. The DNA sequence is TGTGCCATCAGTGAAGAGGGAGCGGGAGTGCTGGGCGAGCAGTACTTC.